What follows describes a single TCR beta chain. Its antigen is currently unknown. This sample is part of a study of cytomegalovirus exposure and HLA in healthy donors. Study summary: As released early, the data held roughly 85 million unique TCRs from HLA-typed donors. Broader study findings: Later work showed greater clonal expansion in HLA-associated TCR beta chains than in equally common others. Cytomegalovirus-associated TCR beta chains were listed, numbering 150 to 200.

The PCR used 60 Vbeta and 13 Jbeta primers. Data came from immunoSEQ multiplex PCR; TCRdb stores just in-frame clones and leaves some out. The sample records 110,000 to 150,000 clones, about 84% being singletons. The sequence was obtained from a male donor in good health and CMV-seronegative. The sequencing sample was made of PBMCs.

The CDR3 spells CASSFSGGYEQYF. The CDR3 DNA reads TGTGCCAGCAGCTTTTCGGGGGGGTACGAGCAGTACTTC. V gene TRBV11-3 combines with J gene TRBJ2-7; 8 bases align to TRBD2. This CDR3 is 13 amino acids long. V was pared by 3 bases and J by 4 bases, with 2 bases of the junction left unmatched. CDR1 and CDR2 from the germline V gene are SGHNT and YENEEA.